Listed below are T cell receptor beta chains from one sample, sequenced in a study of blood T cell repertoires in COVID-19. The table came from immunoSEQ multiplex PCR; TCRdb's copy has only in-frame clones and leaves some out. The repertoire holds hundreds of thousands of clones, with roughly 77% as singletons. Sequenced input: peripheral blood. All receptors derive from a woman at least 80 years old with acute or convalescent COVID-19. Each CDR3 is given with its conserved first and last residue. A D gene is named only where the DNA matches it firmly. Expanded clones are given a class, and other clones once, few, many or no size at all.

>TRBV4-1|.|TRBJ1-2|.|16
TGCGCCAGCAGCCAAGATCTAGTGGGGACTGGCTATGGCTACACCTTC
CASSQDLVGTGYGYTF
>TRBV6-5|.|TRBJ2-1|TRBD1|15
TGTGCCAGCAGCCGCGACAGGGGGTCCTACAATGAGCAGTTCTTC
CASSRDRGSYNEQFF
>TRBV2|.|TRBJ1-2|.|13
TGTGCCAGCAGTGATTACCCGGAGGGTGGCTACACCTTC
CASSDYPEGGYTF
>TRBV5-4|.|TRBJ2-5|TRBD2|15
TGTGCCAGCAGCCCCTCCGGACTAGCGGAAGAGACCCAGTACTTC
CASSPSGLAEETQYF
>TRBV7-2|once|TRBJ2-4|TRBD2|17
TGTGCCAGCAGCTTAGCGTCTTCTAGCGGGAGGGGGAACATTCAGTACTTC
CASSLASSSGRGNIQYF
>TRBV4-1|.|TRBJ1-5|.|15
TGCGCCAGCAGCCAAGATAACAGTCGCAATCAGCCCCAGCATTTT
CASSQDNSRNQPQHF
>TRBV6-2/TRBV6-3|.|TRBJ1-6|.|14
TGTGCCAGCAGTTCCAGGGGTCCCAATTCACCCCTCCACTTT
CASSSRGPNSPLHF
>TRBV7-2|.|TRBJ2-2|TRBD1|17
TGTGCCAGCAGCTTAGGACCAGGGGGCAGTCACACCGGGGAGCTGTTTTTT
CASSLGPGGSHTGELFF
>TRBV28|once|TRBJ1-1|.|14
TGTGCCAGCACCACCGCGGGGGCAAACACTGAAGCTTTCTTT
CASTTAGANTEAFF
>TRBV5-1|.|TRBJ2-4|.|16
TGCGCCAGCAGCTTGGAGGAGGGGTCTAAAAAAAACATTCAGTACTTC
CASSLEEGSKKNIQYF
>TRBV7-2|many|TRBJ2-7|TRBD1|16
TGTGCCAGCAGCTTAGCGCCACAGGGGGGCTCCTACGAGCAGTACTTC
CASSLAPQGGSYEQYF
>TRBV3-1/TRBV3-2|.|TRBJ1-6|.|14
TGTGCCAGCAGCCAAGAAGCACAGACCTCACCCCTCCACTTT
CASSQEAQTSPLHF
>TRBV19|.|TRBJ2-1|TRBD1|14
TGTGCCAGTAGTCCCGGACAGGGGGGAAATGAGCAGTTCTTC
CASSPGQGGNEQFF
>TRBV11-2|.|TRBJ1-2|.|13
TGTGCCAGCAGCTTACAGTCTAACTATGGCTACACCTTC
CASSLQSNYGYTF
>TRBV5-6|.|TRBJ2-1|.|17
TGTGCCAGCAGCTTGGCGGGCAGGGCCACAACTTACAATGAGCAGTTCTTC
CASSLAGRATTYNEQFF
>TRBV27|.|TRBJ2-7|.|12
TGTGCCAGCAGCTCTAACTACTACGAGCAGTACTTC
CASSSNYYEQYF
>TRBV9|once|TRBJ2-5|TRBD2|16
TGTGCCAGCAGCTTCTCGGGACTAGCGGGTGGTGAGACCCAGTACTTC
CASSFSGLAGGETQYF
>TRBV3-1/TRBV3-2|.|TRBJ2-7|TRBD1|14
TGTGCCAGCAGTCGACAGGGGTTGGTGGGCGAGCAGTACTTC
CASSRQGLVGEQYF
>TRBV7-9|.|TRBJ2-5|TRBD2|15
TGTGCCAGCAGCCTGGGGACTAGCGGGGTGGAGACCCAGTACTTC
CASSLGTSGVETQYF
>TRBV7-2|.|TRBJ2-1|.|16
TGTGCCAGCAGCTGGTGGCCAAAAGACTCGGACAATGAGCAGTTCTTC
CASSWWPKDSDNEQFF
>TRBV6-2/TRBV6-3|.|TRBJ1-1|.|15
TGTGCCAGCAGTTTTCCCGGAGTCTTGAACACTGAAGCTTTCTTT
CASSFPGVLNTEAFF
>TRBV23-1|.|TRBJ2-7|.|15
TGCGCCAGCAGCCGTGAAGGGGACATCTCCTACGAGCAGTACTTC
CASSREGDISYEQYF
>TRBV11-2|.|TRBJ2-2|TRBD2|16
TGTGCCAGCAGCACGACTAGCGGGAGTTACACCGGGGAGCTGTTTTTT
CASSTTSGSYTGELFF
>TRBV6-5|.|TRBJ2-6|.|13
TGTGCCAGCAGAGAGGGTAGGGCCAACGTCCTGACTTTC
CASREGRANVLTF
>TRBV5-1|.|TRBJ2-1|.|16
TGCGCCAGCAGCTTGGTGGGACATCATACGTACAATGAGCAGTTCTTC
CASSLVGHHTYNEQFF
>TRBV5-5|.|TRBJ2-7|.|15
TGTGCCAGCAGCTTGAAACACACCGGGACCTACGAGCAGTACTTC
CASSLKHTGTYEQYF
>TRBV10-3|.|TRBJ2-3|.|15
TGTGCCATCAGTGAGTCCGCGACTAGTCGGTATACGCAGTATTTT
CAISESATSRYTQYF
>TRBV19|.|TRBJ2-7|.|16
TGTGCCAGTAGTGCGGGACTCCTAAGAAGCTCCTACGAGCAGTACTTC
CASSAGLLRSSYEQYF
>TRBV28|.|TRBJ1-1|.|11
TGTGCCAGCAACAGGGACGCTGAAGCTTTCTTT
CASNRDAEAFF
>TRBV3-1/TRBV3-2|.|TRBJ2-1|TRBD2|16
TGTGCCAGCAGCCAAGTTGCGGGAGTACCCGGCAATGAGCAGTTCTTC
CASSQVAGVPGNEQFF
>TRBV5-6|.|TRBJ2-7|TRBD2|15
TGTGCCAGCAGCTTGTTGGGACTATATCCCTACGAGCAGTACTTC
CASSLLGLYPYEQYF
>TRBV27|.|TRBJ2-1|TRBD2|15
TGTGCCAGCACATGGGGACTAGCGGGAGGAAATGAGCAGTTCTTC
CASTWGLAGGNEQFF
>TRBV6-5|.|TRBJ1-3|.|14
TGTGCCAGCAGAGTCGGGGTGGCTGGAAACACCATATATTTT
CASRVGVAGNTIYF
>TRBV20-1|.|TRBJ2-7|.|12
TGCAGTGCTAGTCCTAGCTGGTACGAGCAGTACTTC
CSASPSWYEQYF
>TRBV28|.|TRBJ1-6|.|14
TGTGCCAGCAGGGAAAGGGGGTCTTATTCACCCCTCCACTTT
CASRERGSYSPLHF
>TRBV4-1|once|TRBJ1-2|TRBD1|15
TGCGCCAGCGCAGGGGGTGCCTCCTTCTCGTATGGCTACACCTTC
CASAGGASFSYGYTF
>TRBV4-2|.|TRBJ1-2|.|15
TGTGCCAGCAGCCAAACCCTCTGGACCAGGGATGGCTACACCTTC
CASSQTLWTRDGYTF
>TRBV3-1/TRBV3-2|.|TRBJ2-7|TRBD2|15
TGTGCCAGCAGCCAGGCAAGCGGGAGGCAGTACGAGCAGTACTTC
CASSQASGRQYEQYF
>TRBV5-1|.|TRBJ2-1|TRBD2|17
TGCGCCAGCAGTTATACACTAGCGGGAGGGATCTACAATGAGCAGTTCTTC
CASSYTLAGGIYNEQFF
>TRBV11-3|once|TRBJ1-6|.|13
TGTGCCAGCAGCTTAGATCCCGTATCACCCCTCCACTTT
CASSLDPVSPLHF
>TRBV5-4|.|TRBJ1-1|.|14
TGTGCCAGCAGCCAAGCGGGACAAGACACTGAAGCTTTCTTT
CASSQAGQDTEAFF
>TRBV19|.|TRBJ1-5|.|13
TGTGCCAGTAGTATAGAGGGCTATCAGCCCCAGCATTTT
CASSIEGYQPQHF
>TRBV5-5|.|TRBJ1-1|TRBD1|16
TGTGCCAGCAGCCCTGGGGACAGGGGTATGAACACTGAAGCTTTCTTT
CASSPGDRGMNTEAFF
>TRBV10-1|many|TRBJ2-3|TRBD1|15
TGCGCCAGCAGTCAACCGGGACAGGCCACAGATACGCAGTATTTT
CASSQPGQATDTQYF
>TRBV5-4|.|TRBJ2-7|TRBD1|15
TGTGCCAGCAGCTTAATGGGACAGGGGGCGGGCGAGCAGTACTTC
CASSLMGQGAGEQYF
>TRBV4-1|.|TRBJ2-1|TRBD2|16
TGCGCCAGCAGCCGGACTACTAGCGGCTCCTACAATGAGCAGTTCTTC
CASSRTTSGSYNEQFF
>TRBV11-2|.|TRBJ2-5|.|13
TGTGCCAGCAGCTTATGGGGCAGAGAGACCCAGTACTTC
CASSLWGRETQYF
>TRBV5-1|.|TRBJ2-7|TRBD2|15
TGCGCCAGCAGCTTGAGGCTCCGGGGGGACCACGAGCAGTACTTC
CASSLRLRGDHEQYF
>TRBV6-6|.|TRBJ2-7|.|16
TGTGCCAGCAGTTACTGGCCGGGACACCCTGAGGAGGAGCAGTACTTC
CASSYWPGHPEEEQYF
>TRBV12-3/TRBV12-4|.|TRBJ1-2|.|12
TGTGCCAGCAGCAATACTCTCTATGGCTACACCTTC
CASSNTLYGYTF
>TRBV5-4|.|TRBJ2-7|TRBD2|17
TGTGCCAGCAGCTTGGGTGGGACTAGCGGGAGAGTCTTGGAGCAGTACTTC
CASSLGGTSGRVLEQYF
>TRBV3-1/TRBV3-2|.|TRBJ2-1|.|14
TGTGCCAGCAGCCACTGGCTTAGCAACAATGAGCAGTTCTTC
CASSHWLSNNEQFF
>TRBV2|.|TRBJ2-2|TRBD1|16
TGTGCCAGCAGCACGGGACAGGGAGTAAACACCGGGGAGCTGTTTTTT
CASSTGQGVNTGELFF
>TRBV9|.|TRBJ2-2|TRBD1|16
TGTGCCAGCAGCGTAGCAGGGGGCGCTGGCACCGGGGAGCTGTTTTTT
CASSVAGGAGTGELFF
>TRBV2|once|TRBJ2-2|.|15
TGTGCCACTTGCCGAGACACGACAAACACCGGGGAGCTGTTTTTT
CATCRDTTNTGELFF
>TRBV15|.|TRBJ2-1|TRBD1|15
TGTGCCACCAGCCAAACAGGGGGCAAGATCGATGAGCAGTTCTTC
CATSQTGGKIDEQFF
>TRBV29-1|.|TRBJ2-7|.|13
TGCAGCGTTCGACCGACCTCTCAGGGCGAGCAGTACTTC
CSVRPTSQGEQYF
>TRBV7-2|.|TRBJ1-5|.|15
TGTGCCAGCAGCTTAAGCGCAATAGGGGGTCAGCCCCAGCATTTT
CASSLSAIGGQPQHF